A selection of T cell receptor beta chains follows, all from one sample in a study of OX40 agonist ivuxolimab in advanced cancers. Data came from immunoSEQ multiplex PCR; TCRdb stores just in-frame clones and leaves some out. The repertoire consists of about 83,000 clones, with approximately 79% occurring once and the leading ten covering 1.5% to 2%. The sample here was CD4+ or CD8+ T cells sorted from blood, taken in a trial of the OX40 agonist ivuxolimab. Receptors were obtained from an adult with an advanced solid tumor such as melanoma, head and neck, liver or kidney cancer. The CDR3 runs from the conserved cysteine through the conserved F or W. Fields, in order: V gene, J gene, D gene, clone size, CDR3 protein, CDR3 DNA. A D gene is named only where the DNA matches it firmly. Rows may omit the clone size; those that give it use once, few, many or a size class.

TRBV10-1	TRBJ1-6	-	-	CASSEILDSPLHF	TGCGCCAGCAGTGAGATTTTGGATTCACCCCTCCACTTT
TRBV5-1	TRBJ1-2	-	-	CASSTTVNYGYTF	TGCGCCAGCAGTACGACAGTCAACTATGGCTACACCTTC
TRBV6-5	TRBJ1-1	-	-	CASSYVAGREDAAFF	TGTGCCAGCAGTTACGTGGCAGGGAGGGAGGACGCAGCTTTCTTT
TRBV28	TRBJ2-1	-	-	CASIQTGEGKREQFF	TGTGCCAGCATCCAGACAGGGGAGGGAAAGAGGGAGCAGTTCTTC
TRBV27	TRBJ1-1	-	-	CASSLRAGGMVNTEAFF	TGTGCCAGCAGTTTACGTGCAGGAGGGATGGTGAACACTGAAGCTTTCTTT
TRBV2	TRBJ2-6	-	once	CASMTAGANVLTF	TGTGCCAGCATGACGGCTGGGGCCAACGTCCTGACTTTC
TRBV13	TRBJ2-1	TRBD1	-	CASSSLLTGGHNEQFF	TGTGCCAGCAGCTCGCTCCTGACAGGGGGCCACAATGAGCAGTTCTTC
TRBV2	TRBJ2-7	-	-	CASSRDNYYEQYF	TGTGCCAGTTCCCGGGACAATTACTACGAGCAGTACTTC
TRBV25-1	TRBJ1-5	-	-	CASSERKGTPQHF	TGTGCCAGCAGTGAGCGGAAAGGGACGCCCCAGCATTTT
TRBV6-5	TRBJ2-2	-	-	CASSYRTGELFF	TGTGCCAGCAGTTATCGCACCGGGGAGCTGTTTTTT